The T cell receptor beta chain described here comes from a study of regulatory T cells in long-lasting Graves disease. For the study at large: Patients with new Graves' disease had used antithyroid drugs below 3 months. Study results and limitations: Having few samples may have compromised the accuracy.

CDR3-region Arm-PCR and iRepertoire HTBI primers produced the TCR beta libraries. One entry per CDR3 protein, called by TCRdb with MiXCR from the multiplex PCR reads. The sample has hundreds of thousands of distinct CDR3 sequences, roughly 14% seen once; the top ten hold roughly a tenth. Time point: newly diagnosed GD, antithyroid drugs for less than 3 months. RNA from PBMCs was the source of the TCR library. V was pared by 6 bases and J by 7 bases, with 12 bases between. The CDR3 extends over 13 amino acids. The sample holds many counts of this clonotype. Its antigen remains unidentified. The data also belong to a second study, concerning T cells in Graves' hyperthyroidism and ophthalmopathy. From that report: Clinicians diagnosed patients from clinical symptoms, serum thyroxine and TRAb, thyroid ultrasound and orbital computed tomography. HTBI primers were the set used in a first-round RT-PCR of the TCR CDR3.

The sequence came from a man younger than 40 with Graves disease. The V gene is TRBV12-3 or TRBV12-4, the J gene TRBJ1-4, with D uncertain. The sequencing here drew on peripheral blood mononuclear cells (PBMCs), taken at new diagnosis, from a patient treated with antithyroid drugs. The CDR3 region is CASSADPLEKLFF. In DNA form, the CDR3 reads TGTGCCAGCAGCGCTGACCCCCTTGAAAAACTGTTTTTT.